This TCR beta chain was captured by sequencing in a study of blood T cell repertoires in COVID-19. Study information: Sources were T cells, B-cell-depleted T cells, or PBMCs; the material itself was cDNA or gDNA.

In the original analysis: Reference gene primer amplification gave nucleated cell count estimates. Clones were sequenced by immunoSEQ multiplex PCR, and TCRdb holds only the in-frame ones, with some missing. The D gene and trimming were derived from the DNA, and the V and J assignments and clone size from that table. The sample has 65,000 to 85,000 clones; approximately 89% are singletons. The CDR3 spans 14 residues. The germline CDR1 and CDR2 sequences are LGHDT and YNNKEL (reference sequence). Trimming removed 3 bases at V and 1 base at J, with 9 bases between. The gene calls are TRBV3-1 (or the pseudogene TRBV3-2) and TRBJ1-1, with D possibly matching TRBD1 (5 bases). What was sequenced was peripheral blood. This clonotype was obtained from a human donor in a cohort sampled during active COVID-19. The DNA for the CDR3 is TGTGCCAGCAGCCACAGGGAGGCGAACACTGAAGCTTTCTTT. Its translation: CASSHREANTEAFF.